A single T cell receptor (beta chain) is shown here with its context. Its antigen is as yet unknown. CDR1 and CDR2 (germline): SNHLY, FYNNEI. This CDR3 contains 12 residues. The V segment lost 9 bases and the J segment 7 bases; nucleotides outside the gene matches: 4. The source of the sample is a study of T cell responses to AZD1222 COVID-19 vaccine. Repertoires were generated with immunoSEQ multiplex PCR, while TCRdb's copy carries only in-frame clones and drops some. This sample has 140,000 to 150,000 clones, with about 92% found just once. Study conclusions and caveats: Seropositivity was recorded at baseline in only a handful of AZD1222 recipients. Females made up more of the donors, who were largely white British, and clonal diversity may have come out too low. Mapped onto spike, vaccine-associated CD4 TCRs spanned it and were dominant at 160-218 and 743-854. Among spike-specific TCRs, nearly half reportedly target unmutated variant regions.

The material was peripheral blood, obtained 28 days after the second AZD1222 dose. The J gene is TRBJ1-5, the V gene TRBV2; 9 nucleotides line up with TRBD1. This receptor was obtained from an adult who received the AZD1222 COVID-19 vaccine. CDR3 amino acids: CASTGGEQPQHF. The CDR3 DNA follows: TGTGCCAGTACAGGGGGCGAACAGCCCCAGCATTTT.